Reported below is one T cell receptor beta chain. Its antigen remains unidentified. This sample was taken from a study of shared clonotypes between healthy human individuals. Background on the study: Per-donor plates numbered three CD4 naive, three CD4 memory, two CD8 naive and one CD8 memory. Findings and caveats of the study: In the sorted subsets, rarefaction showed sequencing was incomplete despite large depth.

Deep was the level at which the assay was run. Repertoires were generated with immunoSEQ multiplex PCR, while TCRdb's copy carries only in-frame clones and drops some. The table records 2 million to 2.5 million clones, 95% of them present only once. The CDR3 covers 14 residues. Trimming shortened V by 0 bases and J by 10 bases, and 14 bases separated the two germline ends. Germline loops: CDR1 SGHRS, CDR2 YFSETQ. All donors qualified as healthy HIV-negative adults and had experienced no recent acute infections or vaccinations. The sequenced sample was naive CD4+ T cells sorted from blood. Subset given: CD45RA+ positively selected. The source of this sequence is a man in his late teens or twenties in good health. The V gene is TRBV5-1, the J gene TRBJ2-1, with unresolved D. In nucleotides, the CDR3 is TGCGCCAGCAGCTTGGCCCTTGGACCGGCGGAGCAGTTCTTC. The encoded protein is CASSLALGPAEQFF.